This record looks at one T cell receptor (beta chain) sequence and its context. Original methodology: The authors estimated nucleated cell counts from reference gene primer amplification. Here immunoSEQ multiplex PCR was the method, and the copy in TCRdb shows in-frame clones only, minus some. V and J calls and clone size are copied from that table; D and trimming were computed from the DNA. There are about 50,000 clones in the sample; approximately 91% occur only once, and more than 7.5% lies in the top ten. This entry belongs to a study of blood T cell repertoires in COVID-19. CDR3 length equals 17 residues. CDR1 and CDR2 (germline): SEHNR, FQNEAQ (reference sequence). Trimming took off 5 bases at V and 4 bases at J, with 21 bases between the two ends.

This receptor was obtained from a woman older than 75 with acute or convalescent COVID-19. Source material: peripheral blood. The chain employs TRBV7-9 and TRBJ2-1, with D maybe TRBD2 (6 bases). The CDR3 DNA follows: TGTGCCAGCAGCCAAGGAAGCCTAGCCGGACTATACAATGAGCAGTTCTTC. Its protein is CASSQGSLAGLYNEQFF.